The 12 T cell receptor beta chains below were found in one sample sequenced in a study of read filtering for tumor transcriptome and immune sequencing. Molecular barcoded adaptors covering alpha/delta and beta/gamma chains were used on roughly 370 ng RNA. One entry per CDR3 protein results from TCRdb running MiXCR on the reads. This sample has 60,000 or so distinct CDR3 sequences, with roughly 19% found just once. Specimen: a population of CD138-negative cells sorted from bone marrow. These receptors all come from a donor over 35 with multiple myeloma.

This clonotype was picked up a small number of times. A clone one base away is much larger, so this may be a read error. The V call is TRBV7-2, the J call TRBJ2-3, with 8 bases lining up with TRBD2. V gave up 4 bases and J gave up 1 base; unmatched junction bases: 7. From germline, CDR1 is SGHTA and CDR2 FQGNSA. The CDR3 runs 16 residues. The CDR3 DNA sequence: TGTGCCAGCAGCTACAGGTGGCGGGAGGGCACAGATACGCAGTATTTT. Amino acids: CASSYRWREGTDTQYF.

J is TRBJ2-7 and V is TRBV7-9; no clear D gene. The CDR3 extends over 12 amino acids. Deletions cut 4 bases from V and 5 bases from J, with 9 bases between. Germline-derived CDR1 and CDR2 are SEHNR and FQNEAQ (reference sequence). The CDR3 DNA is TGTGCCAGCAGCTCAAGGACCAACGAGCAGTACTTC. Protein sequence: CASSSRTNEQYF. Full variable domain (missing parts from reference TRBV7-9 and TRBJ2-7): DTGVSQNPRHKITKRGQNVTFRCDPISEHNRLYWYRQTLGQGPEFLTYFQNEAQLEKSRLLSDRFSAERPKGSFSTLEIQRTEQGDSAMYLCASSSRTNEQYFGPGTRLTVT.

For this clonotype: A clone one base away is much larger, so this may be a read error. The chain carries TRBV5-1 and TRBJ2-3, with D perhaps TRBD1 (5 bases). The CDR3 consists of 17 residues. V lost 0 bases to trimming and J lost 1 base, with 15 bases between them. The germline V gene encodes CDR1 SGHRS and CDR2 YFSETQ. The CDR3 coding sequence is TGCGCCAGCAGCTTGGTCCCTCAGGGTGCCCGCACAGATACGCAGTATTTT. Protein: CASSLVPQGARTDTQYF. The full variable domain, its missing parts supplied by reference TRBV5-1 and TRBJ2-3, is KAGVTQTPRYLIKTRGQQVTLSCSPISGHRSVSWYQQTPGQGLQFLFEYFSETQRNKGNFPGRFSGRQFSNSRSEMNVSTLELGDSALYLCASSLVPQGARTDTQYFGPGTRLTVL.

This clonotype was seen repeatedly, ten times or more. V is TRBV5-1 and J is TRBJ2-7; TRBD2 might be the D (5 bases). Germline V lookup: CDR1 SGHRS, CDR2 YFSETQ. There are 15 residues in the CDR3. Trimming took 3 bases from V and 7 from J, leaving 20 bases between them. The CDR3 is CASSSELFSRGEQYF. The CDR3 DNA is TGCGCCAGCAGCTCCGAATTGTTTAGTCGGGGAGAGCAGTACTTC.

This clonotype showed up just a few times. This rearrangement joins TRBV5-4 to TRBJ1-3; D ambiguous. CDR3 size: 18 residues. V dropped 0 bases and J dropped 3 bases, with 19 bases sitting between them. Germline V gives CDR1 SGHNT, CDR2 YYREEE (reference sequence). The CDR3 coding sequence is TGTGCCAGCAGCTTGGAAGGGTCTGAGGGTTTCGATGGAAACACCATATATTTT. Its translation is CASSLEGSEGFDGNTIYF. Drawing the rest from reference TRBV5-4 and TRBJ1-3, the complete variable domain is ETGVTQSPTHLIKTRGQQVTLRCSSQSGHNTVSWYQQALGQGPQFIFQYYREEENGRGNFPPRFSGLQFPNYSSELNVNALELDDSALYLCASSLEGSEGFDGNTIYFGEGSWLTVV.

At least ten counts were recorded for this clonotype. The CDR3 DNA reads TGTGCCAGCAGCCCTAGGCAGGGGGGGAACACTGAAGCTTTCTTT. Residues: CASSPRQGGNTEAFF. V gene TRBV14 combines with J gene TRBJ1-1; the match to TRBD1 covers 7 bases. Germline values: CDR1 SGHDN, CDR2 FVKESK. This CDR3 region has 15 residues. J lost 1 base, V lost 4 bases, and 6 bases had no gene match.

The chain is built from TRBV20-1 and TRBJ1-5; 7 bases align to TRBD1. CDR1 is DFQATT and CDR2 is SNEGSKA in the germline V gene (reference sequence). J gave up 6 bases and V 4 bases, and 15 bases lay outside the gene matches. The CDR3 is 16 amino acids. The CDR3 DNA is TGCAGTGCTATGAGAGCAGACAGGGCAACGGGTCAGCCCCAGCATTTT. It specifies CSAMRADRATGQPQHF.

This clonotype was observed many times. The J gene is TRBJ2-1, the V gene TRBV6-2 or TRBV6-3; 11 nucleotides agree with TRBD2. Germline V gives CDR1 MNHEY, CDR2 SVGEGT. CDR3 length: 14 amino acids. V was clipped by 6 bases and J by 4 bases; unmatched bases: 2. The CDR3 sequence: CASRTSGEYNEQFF. The DNA for the CDR3 is TGTGCCAGCAGGACTAGCGGGGAGTACAATGAGCAGTTCTTC.

This clonotype showed up just once. A clone one base away is much larger, so this may be a read error. The chain combines TRBV5-8 with TRBJ2-5; D is unresolved. CDR3 size: 19 residues. Germline V gene sequence: CDR1 SGHTS, CDR2 YDEGEE. CDR3 in DNA: TGTGCCATCAGCTTGGCCCCATACTTCGCGGAGACGTACCAAGAGACCCAGTACTTC. Translated, it gives CAISLAPYFAETYQETQYF. Full variable domain (remainder filled in from reference TRBV5-8 and TRBJ2-5): EAGVTQSPTHLIKTRGQQATLRCSPISGHTSVYWYQQALGLGLQFLLWYDEGEERNRGNFPPRFSGRQFPNYSSELNVNALELEDSALYLCAISLAPYFAETYQETQYFGPGTRLLVL.

Comment on this clonotype: The CDR3 ends on some other residue instead of the conserved phenylalanine or tryptophan, so this is likely a read error. The chain carries TRBV5-1 and TRBJ2-1; TRBD2 matches 10 bases. The germline V gene has CDR1 SGHRS and CDR2 YFSETQ. The CDR3 is made up of 15 amino acids. The CDR3 loop is CARSQTSGDSNEQFL. The CDR3, as DNA: TGCGCCCGCAGCCAAACTAGCGGGGACTCCAATGAGCAGTTCCTC.

The V gene is TRBV7-2, the J gene TRBJ2-7, with a weak D call TRBD1 (5 bases). V lost 5 bases to trimming and J lost 6 bases, with 17 bases between them. This CDR3 contains 14 residues. The germline V gene encodes CDR1 SGHTA and CDR2 FQGNSA. CDR3 region: CASSAAGPTGEQYF. The CDR3 coding sequence is TGTGCCAGCAGCGCCGCCGGGCCCACAGGCGAGCAGTACTTC.

Note on this clonotype: One base away lies a much larger clone, so this may be a sequencing read error. This rearrangement joins TRBV27 to TRBJ2-2; TRBD2 might be the D (5 bases). CDR3 size: 12 residues. Germline CDR1 reads MNHEY; CDR2 reads SMNVEV (reference sequence). This chain's CDR3 is CASKENTGELCF. The CDR3 DNA is TGTGCCAGCAAAGAGAACACCGGGGAGCTGTGTTTT.